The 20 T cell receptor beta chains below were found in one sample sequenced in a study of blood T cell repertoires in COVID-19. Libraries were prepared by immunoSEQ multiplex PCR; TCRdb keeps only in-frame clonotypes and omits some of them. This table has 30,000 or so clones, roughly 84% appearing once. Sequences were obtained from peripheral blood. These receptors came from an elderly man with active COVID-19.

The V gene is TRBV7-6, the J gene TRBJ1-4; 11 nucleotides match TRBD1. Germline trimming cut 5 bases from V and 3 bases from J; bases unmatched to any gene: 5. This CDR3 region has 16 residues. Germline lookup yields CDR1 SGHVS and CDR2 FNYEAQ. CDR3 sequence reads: CASSRGQGEANEKLFF. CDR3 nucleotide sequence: TGTGCCAGCAGCCGGGGACAGGGGGAGGCTAATGAAAAACTGTTTTTT.

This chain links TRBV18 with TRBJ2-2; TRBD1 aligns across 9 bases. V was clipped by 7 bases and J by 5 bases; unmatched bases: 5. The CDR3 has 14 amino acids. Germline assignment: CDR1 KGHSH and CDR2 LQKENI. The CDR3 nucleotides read TGTGCCAGCTGGGACAGGGTGAGGACCGGGGAGCTGTTTTTT. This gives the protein CASWDRVRTGELFF.

The CDR3, as DNA: TGCGCCAGCAGCTTGGTGACAGGGCGTTCACCCCTCCACTTT. Its translation: CASSLVTGRSPLHF. The V call is TRBV5-1, the J call TRBJ1-6, with 7 bases lining up with TRBD1. CDR1 and CDR2 (germline): SGHRS, YFSETQ. The CDR3 covers 14 residues. J lost 9 bases, V lost 0 bases, and 3 bases had no gene match.

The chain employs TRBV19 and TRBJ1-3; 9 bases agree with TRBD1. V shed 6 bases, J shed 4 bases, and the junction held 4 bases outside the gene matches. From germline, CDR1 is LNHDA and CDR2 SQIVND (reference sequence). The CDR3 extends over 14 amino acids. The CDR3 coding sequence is TGTGCCAGTAGCCGGGACAGGGAAGGAAACACCATATATTTT. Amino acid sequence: CASSRDREGNTIYF. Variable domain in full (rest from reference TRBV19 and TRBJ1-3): DGGITQSPKYLFRKEGQNVTLSCEQNLNHDAMYWYRQDPGQGLRLIYYSQIVNDFQKGDIAEGYSVSREKKESFPLTVTSAQKNPTAFYLCASSRDREGNTIYFGEGSWLTVV.

DNA of the CDR3: TGTGCCAGCAGCCAAAATCAGATCAGCTCCTACAATGAGCAGTTCTTC. Its protein product is CASSQNQISSYNEQFF. V usage is TRBV3-1 (or the pseudogene TRBV3-2) and J usage is TRBJ2-1; no firm D call. Germline CDR1 LGHDT, CDR2 YNNKEL (reference sequence). This CDR3 has 16 residues. V was trimmed by 2 bases and J by 0 bases, leaving 11 bases between them.

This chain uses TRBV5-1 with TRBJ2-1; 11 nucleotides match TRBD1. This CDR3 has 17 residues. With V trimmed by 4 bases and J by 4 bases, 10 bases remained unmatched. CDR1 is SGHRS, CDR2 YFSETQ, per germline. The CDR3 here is CASSRGTGTGGYNEQFF. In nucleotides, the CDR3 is TGCGCCAGCAGCCGAGGTACCGGGACAGGGGGATACAATGAGCAGTTCTTC.

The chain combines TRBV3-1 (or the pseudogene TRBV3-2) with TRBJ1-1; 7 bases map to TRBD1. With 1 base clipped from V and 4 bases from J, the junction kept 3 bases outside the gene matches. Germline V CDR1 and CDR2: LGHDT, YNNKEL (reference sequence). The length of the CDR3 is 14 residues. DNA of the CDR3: TGTGCCAGCAGCCAAGCGGGACAGAGCACTGAAGCTTTCTTT. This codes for CASSQAGQSTEAFF.

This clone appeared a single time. CDR3 in amino acids: CASSQREGWQQYF. Written as DNA, the CDR3 is TGTGCCAGCAGCCAACGGGAGGGGTGGCAGCAGTACTTC. This sequence joins TRBV6-5 and TRBJ2-7; the match to TRBD2 covers 8 bases. The CDR3 sequence is 13 residues long. Per germline, CDR1 MNHEY and CDR2 SVGAGI. The J segment lost 8 bases and the V segment lost 6 bases, leaving 9 bases of the junction unmatched.

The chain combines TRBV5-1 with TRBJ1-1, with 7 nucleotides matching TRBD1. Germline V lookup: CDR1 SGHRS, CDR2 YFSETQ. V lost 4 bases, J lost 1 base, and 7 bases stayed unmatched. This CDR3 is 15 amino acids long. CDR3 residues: CASSPMGQTNTEAFF. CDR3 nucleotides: TGCGCCAGCAGCCCAATGGGACAGACGAACACTGAAGCTTTCTTT.

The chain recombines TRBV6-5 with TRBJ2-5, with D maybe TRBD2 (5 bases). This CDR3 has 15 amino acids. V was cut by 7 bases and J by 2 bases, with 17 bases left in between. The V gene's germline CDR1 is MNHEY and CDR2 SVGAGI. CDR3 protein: CASTLRSAVQETQYF. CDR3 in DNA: TGTGCCAGCACCCTCCGTTCAGCGGTTCAAGAGACCCAGTACTTC.

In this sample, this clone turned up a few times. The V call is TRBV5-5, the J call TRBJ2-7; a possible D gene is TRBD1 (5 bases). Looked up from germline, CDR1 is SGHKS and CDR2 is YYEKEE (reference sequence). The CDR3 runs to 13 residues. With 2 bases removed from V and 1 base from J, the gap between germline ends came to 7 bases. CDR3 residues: CASSFQGSYEQYF. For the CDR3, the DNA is TGTGCCAGCAGCTTTCAGGGTTCCTACGAGCAGTACTTC.

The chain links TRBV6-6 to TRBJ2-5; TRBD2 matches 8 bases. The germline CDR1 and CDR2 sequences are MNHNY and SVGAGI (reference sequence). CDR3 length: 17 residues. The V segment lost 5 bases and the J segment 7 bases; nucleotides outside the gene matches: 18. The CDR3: CASSPPGGGSIRGTQYF. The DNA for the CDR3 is TGTGCCAGCAGTCCTCCGGGGGGGGGATCAATCCGAGGGACCCAGTACTTC.

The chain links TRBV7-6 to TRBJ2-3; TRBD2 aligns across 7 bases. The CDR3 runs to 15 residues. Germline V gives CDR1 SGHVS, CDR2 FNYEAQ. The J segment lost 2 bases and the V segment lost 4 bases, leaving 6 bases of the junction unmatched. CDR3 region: CASSSIAGPTDTQYF. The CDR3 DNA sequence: TGTGCCAGCAGCTCCATAGCGGGCCCCACAGATACGCAGTATTTT.

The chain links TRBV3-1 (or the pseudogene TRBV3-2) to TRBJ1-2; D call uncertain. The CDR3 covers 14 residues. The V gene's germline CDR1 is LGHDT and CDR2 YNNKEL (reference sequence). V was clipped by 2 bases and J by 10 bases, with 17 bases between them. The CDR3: CASSQNLGSALYTF. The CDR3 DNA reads TGTGCCAGCAGCCAAAACCTTGGGTCAGCGCTCTACACCTTC.

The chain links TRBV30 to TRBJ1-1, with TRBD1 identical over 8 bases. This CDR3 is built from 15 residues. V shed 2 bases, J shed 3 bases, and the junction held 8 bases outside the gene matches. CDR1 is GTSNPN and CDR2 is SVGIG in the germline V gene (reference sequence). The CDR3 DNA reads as TGTGCCTGGAGTCCACTCGGACAGGGCCACACTGAAGCTTTCTTT. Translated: CAWSPLGQGHTEAFF.

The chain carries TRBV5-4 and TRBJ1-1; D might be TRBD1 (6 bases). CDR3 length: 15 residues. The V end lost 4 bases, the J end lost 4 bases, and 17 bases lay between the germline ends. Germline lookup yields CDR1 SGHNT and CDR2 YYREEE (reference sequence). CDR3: CASSQESGASTEAFF. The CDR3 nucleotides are TGTGCCAGCAGCCAGGAATCAGGGGCTTCCACTGAAGCTTTCTTT.

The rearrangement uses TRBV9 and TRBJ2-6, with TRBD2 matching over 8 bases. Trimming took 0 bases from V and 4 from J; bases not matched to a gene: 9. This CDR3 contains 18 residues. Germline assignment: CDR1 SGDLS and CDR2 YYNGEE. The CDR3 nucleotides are TGTGCCAGCAGCGTAGGTTCGGGGGGGCGCACCGGGGCCAACGTCCTGACTTTC. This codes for CASSVGSGGRTGANVLTF.

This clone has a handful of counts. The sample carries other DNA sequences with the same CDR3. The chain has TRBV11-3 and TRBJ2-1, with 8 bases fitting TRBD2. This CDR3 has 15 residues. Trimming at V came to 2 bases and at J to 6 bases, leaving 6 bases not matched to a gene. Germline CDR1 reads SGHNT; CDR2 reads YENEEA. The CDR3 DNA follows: TGTGCCAGCAGCTTAAGCGGGGGCCTCTTCAATGAGCAGTTCTTC. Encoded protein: CASSLSGGLFNEQFF.

The CDR3 DNA reads TGTGCCAGTAGTATAGACCCGTGGGGGGCTAACTATGGCTACACCTTC. Amino acids: CASSIDPWGANYGYTF. The V and J genes are TRBV19 and TRBJ1-2, with D maybe TRBD1 (5 bases). V lost 0 bases and J 0 bases, leaving 11 bases between the germline ends. Germline V lookup: CDR1 LNHDA, CDR2 SQIVND (reference sequence). This CDR3 has 16 residues.

The CDR3 region is CASSPRGLAVTGELFF. In nucleotides, the CDR3 is TGTGCCAGCAGCCCCCGGGGACTAGCGGTCACCGGGGAGCTGTTTTTT. The chain uses TRBV7-7 and TRBJ2-2; 11 positions match TRBD2. The CDR3 runs to 16 residues. Germline V gives CDR1 SSHAT, CDR2 FNYEAQ (reference sequence). Unmatched junction bases numbered 6, after V lost 5 bases and J lost 4 bases.